These 15 T cell receptor beta chains share one sample of origin, sequenced in a study of control samples from healthy donors and cancer patients. The repertoire was sequenced with immunoSEQ multiplex PCR; TCRdb's copy has only in-frame clones and lacks some. The table shows over 100,000 clones, with around 89% occurring only once. Sequenced sample: blood. Receptor source: a woman in her forties or fifties in good health.

This clone has a single count. The chain carries TRBV19 and TRBJ2-7; the match to TRBD1 covers 7 bases. V lost 6 bases to trimming and J lost 2 bases; unmatched junction nucleotides: 7. The CDR3 runs 14 residues. Germline values: CDR1 LNHDA, CDR2 SQIVND (reference sequence). For the CDR3, the DNA is TGTGCCAGTAGCCCGGGACAGACCCCCTACGAGCAGTACTTC. It codes for CASSPGQTPYEQYF. Combining the CDR3 with reference TRBV19 and TRBJ2-7 gives the whole variable domain DGGITQSPKYLFRKEGQNVTLSCEQNLNHDAMYWYRQDPGQGLRLIYYSQIVNDFQKGDIAEGYSVSREKKESFPLTVTSAQKNPTAFYLCASSPGQTPYEQYFGPGTRLTVT.

In nucleotides, the CDR3 is TGTGCCAGCAGTTCGGCCGGGACAGGGGACGGAAAACTGTTTTTT. This sequence encodes CASSSAGTGDGKLFF. V gene TRBV6-5 combines with J gene TRBJ1-4; 10 bases agree with TRBD1. The CDR3 has 15 amino acids. Trimming took 4 bases from V and 10 from J; bases not matched to a gene: 9. Germline V gene sequence: CDR1 MNHEY, CDR2 SVGAGI.

This clone was recorded once. The genes are TRBV6-5 and TRBJ2-1; 7 bases align to TRBD2. The CDR3 runs to 15 residues. Germline loops: CDR1 MNHEY, CDR2 SVGAGI. V was pared by 9 bases and J by 4 bases, with 12 bases of the junction left unmatched. The CDR3, as DNA: TGTGCCAGTTTGCCCGAGCGGGATCCATACAATGAGCAGTTCTTC. Protein: CASLPERDPYNEQFF.

V usage is TRBV5-6 and J usage is TRBJ2-3; TRBD2 aligns across 14 bases. Germline V CDR1 and CDR2: SGHDT, YYEEEE. The CDR3 covers 16 residues. V was clipped by 3 bases and J by 2 bases; unmatched bases: 2. CDR3 in amino acids: CASSWGLAGATDTQYF. As DNA, the CDR3 is TGTGCCAGCAGCTGGGGACTAGCGGGGGCCACAGATACGCAGTATTTT.

The chain links TRBV5-1 to TRBJ2-5; D might be TRBD1 (6 bases). In germline, CDR1 is SGHRS, CDR2 YFSETQ. Trimming took 2 bases from V and 5 from J, leaving 13 bases between them. CDR3 length: 14 residues. The CDR3, as DNA: TGCGCCAGCAGCTTAATCAGGGGCCTGGAGACCCAGTACTTC. This sequence encodes CASSLIRGLETQYF.

The chain joins TRBV6-6 to TRBJ2-7; D unresolved. This CDR3 region has 13 residues. Germline V lookup: CDR1 MNHNY, CDR2 SVGAGI (reference sequence). The V and J ends lost 2 bases and 6 bases respectively, with 11 bases between them. Written as DNA, the CDR3 is TGTGCCAGCAGTTACAATGGGGTCTCCGAGCAGTACGTC. Amino acids: CASSYNGVSEQYV.

This clone has a single count. The chain combines TRBV5-1 with TRBJ1-2; 7 bases match TRBD1. CDR3 size: 16 residues. Germline V CDR1 and CDR2: SGHRS, YFSETQ. V shed 0 bases and J 7 bases; nucleotides not matched to a gene: 12. The CDR3 loop is CASSLAGQLGGSGYTF. CDR3 DNA: TGCGCCAGCAGCTTGGCGGGACAGCTGGGCGGGTCTGGCTACACCTTC.

V gene TRBV14 combines with J gene TRBJ1-1; D gene unclear. V was pared by 1 base and J by 4 bases, with 13 bases between. There are 15 residues in the CDR3. Germline V gene sequence: CDR1 SGHDN, CDR2 FVKESK. CDR3 coding DNA: TGTGCCAGCAGCCAAGCTTGGGTAGGTCTCACTGAAGCTTTCTTT. Its translation is CASSQAWVGLTEAFF. The full variable domain, completed using reference TRBV14 and TRBJ1-1, is EAGVTQFPSHSVIEKGQTVTLRCDPISGHDNLYWYRRVMGKEIKFLLHFVKESKQDESGMPNNRFLAERTGGTYSTLKVQPAELEDSGVYFCASSQAWVGLTEAFFGQGTRLTVV.

This chain connects TRBV3-1 (or the pseudogene TRBV3-2) to TRBJ2-1; TRBD2 matches at 12 bases. Germline V lookup: CDR1 LGHDT, CDR2 YNNKEL (reference sequence). The CDR3 extends over 17 amino acids. V was pared by 4 bases and J by 4 bases, with 8 bases of the junction left unmatched. CDR3 loop: CASSLALAGGGYNEQFF. CDR3 DNA sequence: TGTGCCAGCAGCCTCGCCCTAGCGGGAGGGGGTTACAATGAGCAGTTCTTC.

This clone was seen once. The V and J genes are TRBV6-2 or TRBV6-3 and TRBJ2-3, with no clear D. The V and J ends lost 2 bases and 6 bases respectively, with 15 bases between them. The V gene's germline CDR1 is MNHEY and CDR2 SVGEGT. The CDR3 length is 15 residues. CDR3 coding DNA: TGTGCCAGCAGTTACGTGGGCCTAGGTACGGATACGCAGTATTTT. Protein: CASSYVGLGTDTQYF.

This chain's CDR3 is CASSVWGSGTEAFF. The CDR3 nucleotides are TGTGCCAGCAGCGTTTGGGGGAGCGGAACTGAAGCTTTCTTT. V and J are TRBV9 and TRBJ1-1; TRBD1 might be the D (5 bases). Germline assignment: CDR1 SGDLS and CDR2 YYNGEE. This CDR3 has 14 residues. The ends were cut back, 2 bases at V and 5 bases at J, with 13 bases in the middle. Using reference TRBV9 and TRBJ1-1 for the parts outside the CDR3, the full variable domain is DSGVTQTPKHLITATGQRVTLRCSPRSGDLSVYWYQQSLDQGLQFLIQYYNGEERAKGNILERFSAQQFPDLHSELNLSSLELGDSALYFCASSVWGSGTEAFFGQGTRLTVV.

This chain's CDR3 is CASSITREDEQFF. In DNA form, the CDR3 reads TGTGCCAGTAGTATAACGAGGGAGGATGAGCAGTTCTTC. The J gene is TRBJ2-1, the V gene TRBV19; maybe TRBD2 (6 bases). V was pared by 2 bases and J by 8 bases, with 10 bases between. CDR3 length equals 13 residues. Germline-derived CDR1 and CDR2 are LNHDA and SQIVND (reference sequence).

This clone was counted between two and nine times. CDR3 nucleotide sequence: TGTGCCTCCCGGATCATGAACACTGAAGCTTTCTTT. As protein: CASRIMNTEAFF. The chain is built from TRBV12-3 or TRBV12-4 and TRBJ1-1; no reliable D call. V was clipped by 11 bases and J by 0 bases, with 10 bases between them. The length of the CDR3 is 12 residues.

The J gene is TRBJ2-5, the V gene TRBV7-2; TRBD2 matches at 14 bases. The CDR3 length is 17 residues. The ends lost 5 bases at V and 9 bases at J; junction bases unmatched: 14. Germline V gives CDR1 SGHTA, CDR2 FQGNSA. DNA for the CDR3: TGTGCCAGCAGCGCCGGGACTAGCGGGAGAGGGTGGCGGTCCCAGTACTTC. Protein: CASSAGTSGRGWRSQYF.

The chain uses TRBV19 and TRBJ2-5; weak D call: TRBD1 (6 bases). Per the germline V gene, CDR1 is LNHDA and CDR2 is SQIVND (reference sequence). The CDR3 runs to 13 residues. V was shortened by 6 bases and J by 9 bases, with 17 bases between the two germline ends. In DNA form, the CDR3 reads TGTGCCAGTAGCCTGATGGACGCAGGGGCCCAGTACTTC. Protein sequence: CASSLMDAGAQYF.